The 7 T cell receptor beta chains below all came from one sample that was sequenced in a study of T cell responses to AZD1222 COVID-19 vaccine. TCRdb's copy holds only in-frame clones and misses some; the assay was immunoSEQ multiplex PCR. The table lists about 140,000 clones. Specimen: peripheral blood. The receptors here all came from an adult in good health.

CDR3 nucleotide sequence: TGTGCCAGCAGGGGGACCGCAGATAATTCACCCCTCCACTTT. Translated: CASRGTADNSPLHF. This chain uses TRBV2 with TRBJ1-6; tentatively, D is TRBD1 (5 bases). Germline CDR1 and CDR2: SNHLY and FYNNEI. Trimming removed 6 bases from V and 5 bases from J, with 11 bases in between. The CDR3 covers 14 residues.

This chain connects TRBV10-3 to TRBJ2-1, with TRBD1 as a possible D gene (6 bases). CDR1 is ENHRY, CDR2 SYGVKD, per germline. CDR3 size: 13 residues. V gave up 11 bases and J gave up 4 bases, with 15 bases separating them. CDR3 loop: CAAEGVGYNEQFF. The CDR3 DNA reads TGTGCCGCCGAGGGGGTCGGGTACAATGAGCAGTTCTTC.

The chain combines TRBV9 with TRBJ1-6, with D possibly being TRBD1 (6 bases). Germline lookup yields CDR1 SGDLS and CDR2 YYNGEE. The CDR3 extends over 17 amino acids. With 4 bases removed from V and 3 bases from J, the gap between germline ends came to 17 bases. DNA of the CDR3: TGTGCCAGCAGCCCCCGCTGGGGGCCTTACTATAATTCACCCCTCCACTTT. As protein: CASSPRWGPYYNSPLHF. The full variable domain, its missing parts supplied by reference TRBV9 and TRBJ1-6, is DSGVTQTPKHLITATGQRVTLRCSPRSGDLSVYWYQQSLDQGLQFLIQYYNGEERAKGNILERFSAQQFPDLHSELNLSSLELGDSALYFCASSPRWGPYYNSPLHFGNGTRLTVT.

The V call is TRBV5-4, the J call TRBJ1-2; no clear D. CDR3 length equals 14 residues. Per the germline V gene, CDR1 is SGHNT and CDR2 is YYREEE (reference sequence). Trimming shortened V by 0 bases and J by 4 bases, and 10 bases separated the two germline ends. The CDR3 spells CASSLDPKAYGYTF. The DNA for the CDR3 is TGTGCCAGCAGCTTGGACCCGAAAGCCTATGGCTACACCTTC.

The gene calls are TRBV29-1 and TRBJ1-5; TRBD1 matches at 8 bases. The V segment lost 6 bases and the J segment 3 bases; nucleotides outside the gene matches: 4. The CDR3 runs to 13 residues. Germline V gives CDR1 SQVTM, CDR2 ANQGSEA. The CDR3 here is CSVETGDNQPQHF. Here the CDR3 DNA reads TGCAGCGTAGAGACAGGGGACAATCAGCCCCAGCATTTT.

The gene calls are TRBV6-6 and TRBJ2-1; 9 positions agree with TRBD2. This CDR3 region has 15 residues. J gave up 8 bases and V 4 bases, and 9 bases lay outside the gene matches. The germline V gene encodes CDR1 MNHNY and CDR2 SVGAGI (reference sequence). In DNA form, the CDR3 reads TGTGCCAGCAGTTCGGGACTAGCCTACGTGGATGAGCAGTTCTTC. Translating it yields CASSSGLAYVDEQFF.

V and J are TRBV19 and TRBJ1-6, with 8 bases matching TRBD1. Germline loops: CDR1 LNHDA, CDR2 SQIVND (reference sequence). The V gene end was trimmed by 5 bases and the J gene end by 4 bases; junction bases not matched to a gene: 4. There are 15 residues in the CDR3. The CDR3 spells CASSDRGQYNSPLHF. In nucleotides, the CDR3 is TGTGCCAGTAGTGACAGGGGCCAATATAATTCACCCCTCCACTTT.